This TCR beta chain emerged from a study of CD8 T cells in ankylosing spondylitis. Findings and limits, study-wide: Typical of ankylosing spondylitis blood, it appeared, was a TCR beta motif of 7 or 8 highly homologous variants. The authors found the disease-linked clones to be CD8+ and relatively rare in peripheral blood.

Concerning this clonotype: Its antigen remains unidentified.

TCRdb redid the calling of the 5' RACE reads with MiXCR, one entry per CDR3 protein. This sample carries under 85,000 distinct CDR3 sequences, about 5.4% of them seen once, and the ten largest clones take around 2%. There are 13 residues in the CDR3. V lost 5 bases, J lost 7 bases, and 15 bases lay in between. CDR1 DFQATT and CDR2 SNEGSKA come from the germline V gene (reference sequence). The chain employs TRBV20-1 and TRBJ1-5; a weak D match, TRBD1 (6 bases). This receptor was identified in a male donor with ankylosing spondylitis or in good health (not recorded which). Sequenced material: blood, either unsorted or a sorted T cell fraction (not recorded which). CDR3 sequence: CSAGGRDGQPQHF. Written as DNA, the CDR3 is TGCAGTGCTGGGGGCAGGGACGGCCAGCCCCAGCATTTT.